This T cell receptor beta chain was sequenced during a study of CD8+CD57+ T cells in acquired aplastic anemia. This clonotype was picked up many times. Genomic DNA, the template, was used for profiling of the TCR beta VDJ and CDR3. MiXCR, applied by TCRdb to the reads, yields one record per CDR3 protein. This table has 150,000 to 200,000 distinct CDR3 sequences, 35% to 55% appearing once. The length of the CDR3 is 13 residues. Germline lookup yields CDR1 DFQATT and CDR2 SNEGSKA (reference sequence). J was trimmed by 6 bases and V by 1 base; bases with no gene match: 4. The source of this sequence is a human donor in good health. The chain combines TRBV20-1 with TRBJ1-1; TRBD1 aligns across 8 bases. Source material: sorted CD4+, CD8+, or CD8+CD57+ T cells (not recorded which) from PBMCs. CDR3 DNA sequence: TGCAGTGCTAGAGGACAGGGGACCCCTGAAGCTTTCTTT. As protein: CSARGQGTPEAFF.